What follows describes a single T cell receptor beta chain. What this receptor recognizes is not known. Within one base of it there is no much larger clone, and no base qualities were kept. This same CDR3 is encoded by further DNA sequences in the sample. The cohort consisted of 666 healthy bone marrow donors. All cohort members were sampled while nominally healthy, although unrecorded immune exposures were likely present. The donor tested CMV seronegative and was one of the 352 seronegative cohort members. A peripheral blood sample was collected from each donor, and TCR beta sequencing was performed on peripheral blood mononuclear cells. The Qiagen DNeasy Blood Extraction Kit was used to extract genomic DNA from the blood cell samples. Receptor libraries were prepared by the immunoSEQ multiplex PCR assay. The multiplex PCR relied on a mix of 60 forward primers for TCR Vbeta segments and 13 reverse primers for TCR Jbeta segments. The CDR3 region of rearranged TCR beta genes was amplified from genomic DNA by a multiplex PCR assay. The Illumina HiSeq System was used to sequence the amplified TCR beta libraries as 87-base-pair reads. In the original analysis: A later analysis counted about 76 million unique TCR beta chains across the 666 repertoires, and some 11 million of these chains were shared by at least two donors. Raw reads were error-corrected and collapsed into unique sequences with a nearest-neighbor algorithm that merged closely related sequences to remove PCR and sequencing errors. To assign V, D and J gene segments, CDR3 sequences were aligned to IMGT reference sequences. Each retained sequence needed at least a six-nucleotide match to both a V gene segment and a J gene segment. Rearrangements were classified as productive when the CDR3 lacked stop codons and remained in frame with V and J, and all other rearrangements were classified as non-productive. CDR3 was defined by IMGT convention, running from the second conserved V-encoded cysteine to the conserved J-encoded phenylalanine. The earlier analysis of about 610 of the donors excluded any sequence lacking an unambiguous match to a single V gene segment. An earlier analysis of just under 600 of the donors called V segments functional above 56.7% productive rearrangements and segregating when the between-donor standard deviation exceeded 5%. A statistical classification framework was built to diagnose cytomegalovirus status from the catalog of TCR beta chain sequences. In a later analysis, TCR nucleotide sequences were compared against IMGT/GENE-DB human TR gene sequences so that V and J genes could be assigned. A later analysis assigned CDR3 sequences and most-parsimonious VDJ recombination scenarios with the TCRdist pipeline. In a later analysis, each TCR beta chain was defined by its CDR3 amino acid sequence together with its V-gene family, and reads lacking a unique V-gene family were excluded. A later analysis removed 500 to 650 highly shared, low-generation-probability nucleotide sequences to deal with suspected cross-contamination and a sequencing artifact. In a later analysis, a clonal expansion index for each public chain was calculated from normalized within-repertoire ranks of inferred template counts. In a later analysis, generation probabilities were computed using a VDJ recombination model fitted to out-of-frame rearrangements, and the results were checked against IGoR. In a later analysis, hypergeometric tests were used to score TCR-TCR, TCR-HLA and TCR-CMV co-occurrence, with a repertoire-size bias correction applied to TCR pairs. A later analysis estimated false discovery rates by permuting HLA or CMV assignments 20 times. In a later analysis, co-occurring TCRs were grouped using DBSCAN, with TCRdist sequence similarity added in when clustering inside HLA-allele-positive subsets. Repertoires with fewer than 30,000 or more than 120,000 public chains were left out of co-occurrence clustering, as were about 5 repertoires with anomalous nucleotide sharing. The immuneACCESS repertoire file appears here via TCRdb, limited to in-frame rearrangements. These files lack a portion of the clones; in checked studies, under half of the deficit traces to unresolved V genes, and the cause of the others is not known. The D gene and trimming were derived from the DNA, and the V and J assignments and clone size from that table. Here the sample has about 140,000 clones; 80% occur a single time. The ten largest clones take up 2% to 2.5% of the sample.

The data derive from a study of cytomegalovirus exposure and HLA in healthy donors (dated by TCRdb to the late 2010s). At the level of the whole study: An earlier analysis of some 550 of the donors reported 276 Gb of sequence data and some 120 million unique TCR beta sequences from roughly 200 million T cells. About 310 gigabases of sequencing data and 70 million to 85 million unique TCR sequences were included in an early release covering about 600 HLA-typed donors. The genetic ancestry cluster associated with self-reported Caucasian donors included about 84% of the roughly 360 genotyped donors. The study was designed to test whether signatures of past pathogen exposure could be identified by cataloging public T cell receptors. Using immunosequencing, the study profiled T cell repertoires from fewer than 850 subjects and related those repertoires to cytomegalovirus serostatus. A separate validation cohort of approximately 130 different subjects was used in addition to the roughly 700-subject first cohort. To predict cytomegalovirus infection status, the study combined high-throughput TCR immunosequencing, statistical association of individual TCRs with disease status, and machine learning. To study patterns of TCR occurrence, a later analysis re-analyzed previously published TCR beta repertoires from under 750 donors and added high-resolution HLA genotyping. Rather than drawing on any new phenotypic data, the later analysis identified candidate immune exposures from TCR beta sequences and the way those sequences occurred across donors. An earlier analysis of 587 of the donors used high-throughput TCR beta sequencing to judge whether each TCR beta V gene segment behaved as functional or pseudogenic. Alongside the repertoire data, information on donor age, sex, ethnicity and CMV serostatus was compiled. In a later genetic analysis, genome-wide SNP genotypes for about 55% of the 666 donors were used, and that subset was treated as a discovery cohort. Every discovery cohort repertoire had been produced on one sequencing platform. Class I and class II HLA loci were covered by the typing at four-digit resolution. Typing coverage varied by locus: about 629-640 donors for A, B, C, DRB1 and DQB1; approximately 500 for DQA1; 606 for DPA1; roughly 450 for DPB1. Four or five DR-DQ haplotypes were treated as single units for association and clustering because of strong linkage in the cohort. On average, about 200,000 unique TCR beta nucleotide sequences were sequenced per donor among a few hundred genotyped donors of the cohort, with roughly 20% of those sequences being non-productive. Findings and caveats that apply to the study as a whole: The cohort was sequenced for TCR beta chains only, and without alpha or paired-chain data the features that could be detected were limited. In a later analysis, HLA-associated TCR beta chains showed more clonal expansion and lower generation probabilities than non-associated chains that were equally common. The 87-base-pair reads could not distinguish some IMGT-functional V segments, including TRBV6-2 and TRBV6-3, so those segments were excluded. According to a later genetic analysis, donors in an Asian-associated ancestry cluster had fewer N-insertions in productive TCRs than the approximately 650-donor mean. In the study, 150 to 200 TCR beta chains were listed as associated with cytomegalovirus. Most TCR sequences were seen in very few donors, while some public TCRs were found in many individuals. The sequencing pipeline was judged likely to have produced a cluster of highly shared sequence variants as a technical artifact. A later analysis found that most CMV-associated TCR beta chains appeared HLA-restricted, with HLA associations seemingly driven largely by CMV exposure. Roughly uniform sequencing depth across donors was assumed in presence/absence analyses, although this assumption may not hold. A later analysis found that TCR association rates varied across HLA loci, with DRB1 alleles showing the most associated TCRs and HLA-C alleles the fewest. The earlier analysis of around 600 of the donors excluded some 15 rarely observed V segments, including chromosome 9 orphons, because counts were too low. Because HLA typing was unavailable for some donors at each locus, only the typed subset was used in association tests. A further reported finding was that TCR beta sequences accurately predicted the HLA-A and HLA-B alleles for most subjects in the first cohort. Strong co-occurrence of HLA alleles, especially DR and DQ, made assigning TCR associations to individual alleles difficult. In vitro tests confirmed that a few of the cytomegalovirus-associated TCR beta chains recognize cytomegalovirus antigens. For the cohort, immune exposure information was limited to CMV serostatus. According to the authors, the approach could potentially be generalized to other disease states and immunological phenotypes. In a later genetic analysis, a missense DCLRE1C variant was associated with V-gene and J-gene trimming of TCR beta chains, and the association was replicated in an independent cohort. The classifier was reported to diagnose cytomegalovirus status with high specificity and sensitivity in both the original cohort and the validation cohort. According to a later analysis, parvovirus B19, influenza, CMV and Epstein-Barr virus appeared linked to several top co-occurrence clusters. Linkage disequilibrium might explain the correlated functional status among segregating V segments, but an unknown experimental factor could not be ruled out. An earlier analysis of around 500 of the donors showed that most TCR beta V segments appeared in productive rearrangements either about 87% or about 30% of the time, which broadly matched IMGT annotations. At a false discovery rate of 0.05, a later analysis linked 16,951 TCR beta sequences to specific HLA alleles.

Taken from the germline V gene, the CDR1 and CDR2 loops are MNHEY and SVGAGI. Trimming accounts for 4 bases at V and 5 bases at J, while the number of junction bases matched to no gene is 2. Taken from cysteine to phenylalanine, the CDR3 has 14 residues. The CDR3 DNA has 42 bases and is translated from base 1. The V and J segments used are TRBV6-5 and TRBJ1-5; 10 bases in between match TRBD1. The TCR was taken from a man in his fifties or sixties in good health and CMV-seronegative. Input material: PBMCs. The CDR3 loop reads CASSLGQGDQPQHF. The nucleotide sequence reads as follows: TGTGCCAGCAGTTTAGGACAGGGGGATCAGCCCCAGCATTTT.